This record concerns one TCR beta chain sequence. The assay was immunoSEQ multiplex PCR, and TCRdb's table has in-frame clones only and misses some. The sample includes tens of thousands of clones, approximately 88% of them seen just once. V dropped 2 bases and J dropped 0 bases, with 8 bases sitting between them. The CDR3 has 15 residues. CDR1 is MNHEY and CDR2 is SVGAGI in the germline V gene. The entry originates in a study of control samples from healthy donors and cancer patients. Sequencing used blood. The receptor was derived from a man in his fifties in good health. The chain has TRBV6-5 and TRBJ2-1, with D perhaps TRBD1 (6 bases). CDR3 sequence: CASSYQGPSYNEQFF. In DNA, the CDR3 is TGTGCCAGCAGTTACCAGGGGCCCTCCTACAATGAGCAGTTCTTC.